Listed below are T cell receptor beta chains from one sample, sequenced in a study of memory CD4+ T cells and cytomegalovirus serostatus. Sequencing was performed with immunoSEQ multiplex PCR; in TCRdb, only in-frame clones are kept and a portion is missing. The repertoire has 45,000 to 65,000 clones, 75% to 85% of them found once; the top ten carry less than 1%. The sequenced material came from memory CD4+ T cells from blood. These receptors were taken from an adult in good health and CMV-seronegative. Each CDR3 is given with its conserved first and last residue. The order of the fields is clone size, V gene, J gene, D gene, CDR3 protein, CDR3 DNA. A D gene is named only where the DNA matches it firmly. Not all rows give a size; the values are once, few, many and, for expanded clones, a class.

>few|TRBV7-9|TRBJ2-7|NA
CASSDRTDTSYEQYF
TGTGCCAGCAGCGACCGGACAGATACCTCCTACGAGCAGTACTTC
>NA|TRBV2|TRBJ1-2|NA
CASSEAGEGGGYTF
TGTGCCAGCAGTGAAGCCGGGGAGGGAGGTGGCTACACCTTC
>NA|TRBV5-6|TRBJ1-6|NA
CASSPGPGNSPLHF
TGTGCCAGCAGCCCCGGCCCGGGGAACTCACCCCTCCACTTT
>once|TRBV7-2|TRBJ2-7|NA
CASSPMGSSSYEQYF
TGTGCCAGCAGCCCCATGGGGTCCAGCTCCTACGAGCAGTACTTC
>NA|TRBV5-1|TRBJ2-7|NA
CASSFSQGYEQYF
TGCGCCAGCAGCTTCTCGCAGGGGTACGAGCAGTACTTC
>once|TRBV6-5|TRBJ1-5|NA
CASSIGRDQPQHF
TGTGCCAGCTCCATTGGAAGGGATCAGCCCCAGCATTTT
>NA|TRBV18|TRBJ1-1|NA
CASSRTANTEAFF
TGTGCCAGCTCCCGAACAGCGAACACTGAAGCTTTCTTT
>NA|TRBV19|TRBJ1-1|TRBD1
CASRNRDRLTEAFF
TGTGCCAGTAGGAATCGGGACAGACTCACTGAAGCTTTCTTT
>NA|TRBV4-1|TRBJ2-3|NA
CASSQDGGTTDTQYF
TGCGCCAGCAGCCAAGATGGTGGCACTACAGATACGCAGTATTTT
>NA|TRBV6-4|TRBJ2-3|NA
CASSDQLGADTQYF
TGTGCCAGCAGTGACCAACTAGGGGCAGATACGCAGTATTTT
>NA|TRBV6-1|TRBJ2-2|NA
CASSAMVFAGELFF
TGTGCCAGCAGTGCCATGGTATTCGCCGGGGAGCTGTTTTTT
>NA|TRBV28|TRBJ1-1|NA
CASSLGQGMVAFF
TGTGCCAGCAGTTTAGGCCAGGGAATGGTAGCTTTCTTT
>few|TRBV5-5|TRBJ1-5|NA
CASSLVISSNQPQHF
TGTGCCAGCAGCTTGGTTATTTCTAGCAATCAGCCCCAGCATTTT
>NA|TRBV2|TRBJ1-5|NA
CASKRENRDYQPQHF
TGTGCCAGCAAGAGGGAAAACAGGGACTATCAGCCCCAGCATTTT
>few|TRBV2|TRBJ1-4|TRBD1
CASSEESTGDFGEKLFF
TGTGCCAGCAGTGAAGAGTCAACAGGGGACTTTGGCGAAAAACTGTTTTTT
>NA|TRBV10-3|TRBJ1-4|NA
CAISPAGGRDEKLFF
TGTGCCATCAGCCCGGCGGGGGGCCGGGATGAAAAACTGTTTTTT
>NA|TRBV5-4|TRBJ2-1|NA
CASSLVGGGDSGEQFF
TGTGCCAGCAGCTTGGTGGGGGGAGGCGACAGCGGTGAGCAGTTCTTC
>NA|TRBV7-7|TRBJ2-6|NA
CASSERRVTGSGANVLTF
TGTGCCAGCAGCGAGAGGAGGGTAACGGGATCTGGGGCCAACGTCCTGACTTTC
>few|TRBV5-1|TRBJ2-2|NA
CASSLAVIGELFF
TGCGCCAGCAGCTTGGCAGTCATCGGGGAGCTGTTTTTT
>NA|TRBV19|TRBJ1-5|TRBD1
CASGVLGQGNQPQHF
TGTGCCAGTGGAGTTCTGGGACAGGGCAATCAGCCCCAGCATTTT
>few|TRBV5-1|TRBJ2-7|NA
CASSLVEYEQYF
TGCGCCAGCAGCTTGGTAGAATACGAGCAGTACTTC
>few|TRBV25-1|TRBJ2-1|TRBD1
CASSLSGQKYNEQFF
TGTGCCAGCAGTCTTTCGGGACAGAAATACAATGAGCAGTTCTTC
>NA|TRBV5-4|TRBJ1-4|TRBD1
CASSLDRGRSEKLFF
TGTGCCAGCAGCCTCGACAGGGGGCGGAGTGAAAAACTGTTTTTT
>NA|TRBV6-6|TRBJ2-7|NA
CASRAAGQENSYEQYF
TGTGCCAGCAGGGCAGCGGGTCAAGAGAACTCCTACGAGCAGTACTTC
>few|TRBV7-7|TRBJ2-7|NA
CASSPAGGYEQYF
TGTGCCAGCAGCCCAGCGGGTGGATACGAGCAGTACTTC
>NA|TRBV2|TRBJ1-2|NA
CARRQSGNGYTF
TGTGCCAGGCGGCAGTCAGGGAATGGCTACACCTTC
>NA|TRBV5-6|TRBJ1-2|NA
CASSLAAPGGYTF
TGTGCCAGCAGCTTGGCCGCCCCTGGCGGCTACACCTTC
>NA|TRBV7-2|TRBJ2-3|NA
CASSSGQFTDTQYF
TGTGCCAGCAGCTCCGGACAGTTCACAGATACGCAGTATTTT
>NA|TRBV5-6|TRBJ1-1|TRBD1
CASSVHRDRAFRGTEAFF
TGTGCCAGCAGCGTCCACCGGGACAGGGCTTTTAGGGGCACTGAAGCTTTCTTT
>NA|TRBV7-6|TRBJ1-1|TRBD1
CATEKQGRTEAFF
TGTGCAACCGAAAAACAGGGGAGGACTGAAGCTTTCTTT
>NA|TRBV5-6|TRBJ2-7|NA
CASSPQGQIYYEQYF
TGTGCCAGCAGCCCTCAGGGTCAGATCTACTACGAGCAGTACTTC
>NA|TRBV25-1|TRBJ2-7|NA
CASSRDIDYEQYF
TGTGCCAGCAGCCGGGACATCGACTACGAGCAGTACTTC
>NA|TRBV19|TRBJ2-3|TRBD2
CASSRTSGGGTDTQYF
TGTGCCAGTAGTAGGACTAGCGGGGGGGGCACAGATACGCAGTATTTT
>once|TRBV27|TRBJ1-2|TRBD1
CASSSASTGVHGYTF
TGTGCCAGCAGTTCCGCCTCCACAGGGGTGCATGGCTACACCTTC
>NA|TRBV5-6|TRBJ1-5|NA
CASSLGHRSQYSNQPQHF
TGTGCCAGCAGCTTGGGACACCGGTCACAATATAGCAATCAGCCCCAGCATTTT
>few|TRBV19|TRBJ2-7|TRBD1
CASSKETGIVGEQYF
TGTGCCAGTAGTAAGGAGACAGGGATTGTTGGCGAGCAGTACTTC
>once|TRBV28|TRBJ1-6|NA
CASRGEARSPLHF
TGTGCCAGCAGGGGAGAGGCGCGATCACCCCTCCACTTT
>few|TRBV7-9|TRBJ1-4|TRBD1
CASSPRNRGDRGTNEKLFF
TGTGCCAGCAGCCCCCGTAATCGTGGGGACAGGGGAACTAATGAAAAACTGTTTTTT
>NA|TRBV27|TRBJ1-5|NA
CASSLGPGRQPQHF
TGTGCCAGCAGTTTAGGTCCGGGGAGGCAGCCCCAGCATTTT
>NA|TRBV6-1|TRBJ2-7|NA
CAIEQGAYEQYF
TGTGCCATCGAACAGGGAGCCTACGAGCAGTACTTC
>NA|TRBV6-5|TRBJ1-2|NA
CASSRGTEANYGYTF
TGTGCCAGCAGCCGGGGGACCGAAGCTAACTATGGCTACACCTTC
>once|TRBV5-1|TRBJ2-1|NA
CASSLVFNEQFF
TGCGCCAGCAGCTTGGTGTTTAATGAGCAGTTCTTC
>NA|TRBV7-9|TRBJ1-1|NA
CASSWRDTAFF
TGTGCCAGCAGCTGGAGGGATACAGCTTTCTTT
>NA|TRBV10-3|TRBJ1-1|TRBD1
CAIRAGGSGTEAFF
TGTGCCATCAGGGCAGGGGGCAGCGGCACTGAAGCTTTCTTC
>few|TRBV2|TRBJ2-7|TRBD1
CASSRSPGQTSYEQYF
TGTGCCAGCAGTCGTAGCCCGGGACAGACCTCCTACGAGCAGTACTTC
>NA|TRBV5-1|TRBJ2-5|TRBD2
CASSRGLAGGKETQYF
TGCGCCAGCAGCCGTGGACTAGCGGGGGGGAAAGAGACCCAGTACTTC
>NA|TRBV7-3|TRBJ2-3|NA
CASSPPGLDTQYF
TGTGCCAGCAGCCCCCCAGGTCTGGATACGCAGTATTTT
>NA|TRBV5-1|TRBJ2-7|NA
CASSRAGPSYEQYF
TGCGCCAGCAGCCGCGCAGGACCTTCCTACGAGCAGTACTTC
>few|TRBV7-6|TRBJ2-7|NA
CASSLLATYEQYF
TGTGCCAGCAGCTTACTAGCTACCTACGAGCAGTACTTC
>NA|TRBV10-3|TRBJ2-1|TRBD1
CAISYSGTGGIYNEQFF
TGTGCCATCAGCTACTCCGGGACAGGGGGCATATACAATGAGCAGTTCTTC
>NA|TRBV13|TRBJ2-5|NA
CASSLGAGLVEETQYF
TGTGCCAGCAGCTTAGGTGCGGGCCTCGTCGAAGAGACCCAGTACTTC
>NA|TRBV6-5|TRBJ1-3|NA
CASSRGGGPGNTIYF
TGTGCCAGCAGCCGTGGGGGGGGACCTGGAAACACCATATATTTT
>NA|TRBV10-3|TRBJ1-5|NA
CAIQEGIQGGGSGNQPQHF
TGTGCCATCCAAGAGGGTATCCAGGGAGGTGGATCTGGCAATCAGCCCCAGCATTTT
>NA|TRBV19|TRBJ1-5|TRBD1
CASSIPNRGQSQHF
TGTGCCAGTAGTATCCCGAACAGGGGGCAGTCCCAGCATTTT
>NA|TRBV7-8|TRBJ1-5|NA
CASSPYRVGNQPQHF
TGTGCCAGCAGCCCCTACAGGGTTGGCAATCAGCCCCAGCATTTT
>NA|TRBV9|TRBJ1-3|NA
CASSVVPGNTIYF
TGTGCCAGCAGCGTCGTACCTGGAAACACCATATATTTT
>NA|TRBV6-1|TRBJ1-2|TRBD1
CASSRQGAFGYTF
TGTGCCAGCAGCAGACAGGGGGCGTTTGGCTACACCTTC
>few|TRBV6-1|TRBJ1-1|NA
CASSGRVRTEAFF
TGTGCCAGCAGTGGTAGGGTTCGAACTGAAGCTTTCTTT
>once|TRBV5-5|TRBJ1-1|NA
CASSLGPELNTEAFF
TGTGCCAGCAGCTTGGGGCCAGAACTGAACACTGAAGCTTTCTTT
>NA|TRBV11-2|TRBJ2-2|NA
CASTLGGNTGELFF
TGTGCCAGCACCCTTGGAGGGAACACCGGGGAGCTGTTTTTT